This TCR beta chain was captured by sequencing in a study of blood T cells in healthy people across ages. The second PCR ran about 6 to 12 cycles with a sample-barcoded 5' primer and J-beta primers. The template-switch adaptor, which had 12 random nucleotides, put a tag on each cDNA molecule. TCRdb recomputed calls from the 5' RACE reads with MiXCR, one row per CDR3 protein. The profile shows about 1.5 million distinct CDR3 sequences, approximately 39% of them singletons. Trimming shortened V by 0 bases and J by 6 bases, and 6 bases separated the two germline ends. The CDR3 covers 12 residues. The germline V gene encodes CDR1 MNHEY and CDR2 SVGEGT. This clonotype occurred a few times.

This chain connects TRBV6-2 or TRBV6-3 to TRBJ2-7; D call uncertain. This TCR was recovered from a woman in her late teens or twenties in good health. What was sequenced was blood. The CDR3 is CASSYSSGEQYF. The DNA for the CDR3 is TGTGCCAGCAGTTACTCTTCGGGCGAGCAGTACTTC.